The sequence of this T cell receptor (beta chain) was determined in a study of response to subunit inactivated influenza vaccine. Overall study findings and caveats: The authors put forward the suggestion that each seasonal influenza vaccination may bring in only a limited number of new T cells.

Germline V gives CDR1 MDHEN, CDR2 SYDVKM. There are 13 residues in the CDR3. V lost 2 bases to trimming and J lost 7 bases, with 9 bases between them. TCRdb re-called the RT-PCR reads through MiXCR, storing one row per CDR3 protein. This table has approximately 520,000 distinct CDR3 sequences, more than 15% appearing once. In the case of this clonotype: Its specificity is not known.

The source was CD4+ T cells sorted from PBMCs, collected roughly 24 months after vaccination. The chain employs TRBV28 and TRBJ2-1, with D hard to call. The TCR comes from a man between 45 and 75 years old who received an inactivated influenza vaccine. CDR3 in amino acids: CASSLGRTNEQFF. The DNA for the CDR3 is TGTGCCAGCAGTTTAGGGCGAACTAATGAGCAGTTCTTC.